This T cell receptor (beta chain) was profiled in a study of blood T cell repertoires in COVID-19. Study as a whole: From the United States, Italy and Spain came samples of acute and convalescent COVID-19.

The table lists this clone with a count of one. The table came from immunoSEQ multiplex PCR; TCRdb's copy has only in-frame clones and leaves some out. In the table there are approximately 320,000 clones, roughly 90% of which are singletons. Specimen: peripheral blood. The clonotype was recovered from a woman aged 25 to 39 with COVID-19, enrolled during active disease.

In DNA form, the CDR3 reads TGTGCCACCTCCACAGGGGGGGAGCTAGTCGCTGAAGCTTTCTTT. Protein sequence: CATSTGGELVAEAFF. The genes are TRBV24-1 and TRBJ1-1; 8 nucleotides match TRBD1. This CDR3 region has 15 residues. With 9 bases clipped from V and 6 bases from J, the junction kept 14 bases outside the gene matches. Germline CDR1 is KGHDR and CDR2 is SFDVKD.